Listed here is a single T cell receptor beta chain. The data originate from a study of blood T cell repertoires in COVID-19. As for the study in general: Samples representing acute and convalescent COVID-19 were sourced from the United States, Italy and Spain. PBMCs, B-cell-depleted T cells, or T cells were the source of the cDNA or gDNA that made up the material.

In the original analysis: The authors estimated nucleated cell counts from reference gene primer amplification. Repertoires were generated with immunoSEQ multiplex PCR, while TCRdb's copy carries only in-frame clones and drops some. From that table come the V and J calls and clone size; the DNA was used to work out D and trimming. The sample includes around 310,000 clones, approximately 91% of them seen just once. Germline assignment: CDR1 SGHDN and CDR2 FVKESK. The CDR3 has 14 residues. V lost 0 bases to trimming and J lost 4 bases, with 4 bases between them. Recruits, aged about 18 to 95 years, lived in some 25 US areas.

The sequenced sample consisted of PBMCs or T cells enriched from blood (not recorded which). The receptor comes from a woman aged 40 to 50 who had recovered from COVID-19. This chain links TRBV14 with TRBJ1-6; unclear D gene. The DNA of the CDR3 is TGTGCCAGCAGCCAAGATCGGTATAATTCACCCCTCCACTTT. This sequence encodes CASSQDRYNSPLHF.